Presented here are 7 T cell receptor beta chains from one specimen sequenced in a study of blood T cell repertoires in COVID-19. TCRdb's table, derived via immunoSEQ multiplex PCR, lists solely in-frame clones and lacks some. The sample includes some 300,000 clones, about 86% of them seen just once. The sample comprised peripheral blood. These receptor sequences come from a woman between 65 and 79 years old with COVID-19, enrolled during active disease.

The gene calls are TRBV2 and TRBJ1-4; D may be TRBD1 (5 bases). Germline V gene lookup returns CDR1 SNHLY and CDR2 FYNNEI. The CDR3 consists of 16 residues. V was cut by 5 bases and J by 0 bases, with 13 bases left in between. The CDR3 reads CASSPREVPTNEKLFF. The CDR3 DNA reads TGTGCCAGCAGTCCCAGGGAGGTTCCAACTAATGAAAAACTGTTTTTT.

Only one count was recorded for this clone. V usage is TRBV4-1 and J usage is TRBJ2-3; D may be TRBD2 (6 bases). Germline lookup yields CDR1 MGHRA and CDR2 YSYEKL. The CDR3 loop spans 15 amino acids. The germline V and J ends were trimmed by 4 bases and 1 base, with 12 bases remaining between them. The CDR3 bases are TGCGCCAGCAGCCCGGGGGAGCCACGCACAGATACGCAGTATTTT. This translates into CASSPGEPRTDTQYF.

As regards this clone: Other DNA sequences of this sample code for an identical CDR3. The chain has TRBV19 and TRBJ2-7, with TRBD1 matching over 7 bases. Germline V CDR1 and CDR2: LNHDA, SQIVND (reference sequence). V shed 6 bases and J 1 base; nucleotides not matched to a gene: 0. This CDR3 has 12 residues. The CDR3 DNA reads TGTGCCAGTAGGGACAGGTCCTACGAGCAGTACTTC. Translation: CASRDRSYEQYF.

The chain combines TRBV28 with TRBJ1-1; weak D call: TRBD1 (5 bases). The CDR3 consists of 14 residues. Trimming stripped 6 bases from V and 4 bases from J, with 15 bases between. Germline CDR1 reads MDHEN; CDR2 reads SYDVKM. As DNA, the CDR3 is TGTGCCAGCAGAACTCGGGGGGTAGGCACTGAAGCTTTCTTT. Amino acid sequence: CASRTRGVGTEAFF.

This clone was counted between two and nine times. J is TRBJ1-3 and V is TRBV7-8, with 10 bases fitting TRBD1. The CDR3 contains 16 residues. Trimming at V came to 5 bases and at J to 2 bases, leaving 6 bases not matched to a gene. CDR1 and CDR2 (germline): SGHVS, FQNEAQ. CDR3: CASSPDRGSAGNTIYF. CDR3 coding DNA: TGTGCCAGCAGCCCGGACAGGGGGAGTGCTGGAAACACCATATATTTT.

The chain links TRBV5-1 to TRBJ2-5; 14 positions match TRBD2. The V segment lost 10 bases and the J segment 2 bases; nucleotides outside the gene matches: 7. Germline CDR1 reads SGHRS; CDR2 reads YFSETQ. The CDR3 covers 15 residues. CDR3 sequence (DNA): TGCGCCTCCGGGGGACTAGCGGGGGTTCAAGAGACCCAGTACTTC. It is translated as CASGGLAGVQETQYF.

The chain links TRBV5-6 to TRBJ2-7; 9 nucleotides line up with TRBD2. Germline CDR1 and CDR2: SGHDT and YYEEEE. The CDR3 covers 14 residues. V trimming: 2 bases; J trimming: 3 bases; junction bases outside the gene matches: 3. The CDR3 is CASSLLAGHYEQYF. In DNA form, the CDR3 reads TGTGCCAGCAGCTTACTAGCGGGCCACTACGAGCAGTACTTC.